A selection of T cell receptor beta chains follows, all from one sample in a study of blood T cells in healthy people across ages. MiXCR, applied by TCRdb to the 5' RACE reads, yields one record per CDR3 protein. The sample shows 800,000 or so distinct CDR3 sequences, roughly 25% of them seen only once. These data were likewise used in another study, on T cells of mothers and their children.

The sequenced sample consisted of blood. These receptors originate from a boy aged 10-17 years in good health. Both conserved end residues are part of each CDR3. A D gene is named only where the DNA matches it firmly. Clone size, where shown, is once, few, many, or a class for clones that have expanded.

CDR3: CSARQPSNQPQHF
DNA: TGCAGTGCTAGACAGCCTAGCAATCAGCCCCAGCATTTT
size: .
V: TRBV20-1
J: TRBJ1-5
D: .

CDR3: CASSRGTSGTQETQYF
DNA: TGTGCCAGCAGCCGGGGGACTAGCGGGACCCAAGAGACCCAGTACTTC
size: .
V: TRBV11-2
J: TRBJ2-5
D: TRBD2

CDR3: CASSLRGKWTEAFF
DNA: TGTGCCAGCAGTTTAAGGGGGAAGTGGACTGAAGCTTTCTTT
size: few
V: TRBV28
J: TRBJ1-1
D: .

CDR3: CAIRQMNTEAFF
DNA: TGTGCCATCAGGCAGATGAACACTGAAGCTTTCTTT
size: few
V: TRBV10-3
J: TRBJ1-1
D: .

CDR3: CASSVTYGGSSYNEQFF
DNA: TGTGCCAGCAGCGTTACTTACGGGGGCTCCTCCTACAATGAGCAGTTCTTC
size: few
V: TRBV7-9
J: TRBJ2-1
D: .

CDR3: CASSFPEPPTSGGAQETQYF
DNA: TGCGCCAGCAGCTTTCCCGAACCCCCGACTAGCGGGGGGGCCCAAGAGACCCAGTACTTC
size: few
V: TRBV5-1
J: TRBJ2-5
D: TRBD2

CDR3: CASSLVSGQQETQYF
DNA: TGTGCCAGCAGCTTGGTTTCGGGACAGCAAGAGACCCAGTACTTC
size: .
V: TRBV5-4
J: TRBJ2-5
D: TRBD1

CDR3: CSAPNWGASAEAFF
DNA: TGCAGTGCTCCGAACTGGGGGGCCTCCGCTGAAGCTTTCTTT
size: few
V: TRBV20-1
J: TRBJ1-1
D: .

CDR3: CASSVGGSIQETQYF
DNA: TGTGCCAGCAGCGTAGGAGGATCAATCCAAGAGACCCAGTACTTC
size: .
V: TRBV9
J: TRBJ2-5
D: .

CDR3: CASSHQGGVNTGELFF
DNA: TGTGCCAGCAGCCACCAAGGGGGGGTGAACACCGGGGAGCTGTTTTTT
size: few
V: TRBV9
J: TRBJ2-2
D: .